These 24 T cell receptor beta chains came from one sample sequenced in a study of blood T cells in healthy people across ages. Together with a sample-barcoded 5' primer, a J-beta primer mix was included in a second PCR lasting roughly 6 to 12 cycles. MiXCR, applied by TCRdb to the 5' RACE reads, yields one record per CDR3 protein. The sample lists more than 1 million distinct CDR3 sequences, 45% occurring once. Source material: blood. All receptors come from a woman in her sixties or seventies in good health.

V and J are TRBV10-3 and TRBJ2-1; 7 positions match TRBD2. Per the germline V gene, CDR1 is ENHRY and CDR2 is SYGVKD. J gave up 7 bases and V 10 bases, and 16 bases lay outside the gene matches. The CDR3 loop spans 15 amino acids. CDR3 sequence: CATKADGGGRNEQFF. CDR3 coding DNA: TGTGCCACCAAAGCAGATGGGGGAGGGAGGAATGAGCAGTTCTTC.

The CDR3 loop reads CASSLGGFADTQYF. Written as DNA, the CDR3 is TGCGCCAGCAGCTTGGGAGGGTTTGCAGATACGCAGTATTTT. The chain combines TRBV5-1 with TRBJ2-3, with D tentatively TRBD2 (5 bases). Trimming cost V 0 bases and J 4 bases, with 9 bases left between them. The CDR3 sequence is 14 residues long. Germline assignment: CDR1 SGHRS and CDR2 YFSETQ. The full variable domain, with the rest looked up from reference TRBV5-1 and TRBJ2-3, is KAGVTQTPRYLIKTRGQQVTLSCSPISGHRSVSWYQQTPGQGLQFLFEYFSETQRNKGNFPGRFSGRQFSNSRSEMNVSTLELGDSALYLCASSLGGFADTQYFGPGTRLTVL.

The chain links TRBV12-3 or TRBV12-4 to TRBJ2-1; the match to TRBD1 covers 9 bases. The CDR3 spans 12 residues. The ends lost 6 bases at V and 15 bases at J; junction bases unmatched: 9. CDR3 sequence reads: CASSRTGVRGFF. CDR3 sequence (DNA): TGTGCCAGCAGCCGGACAGGGGTTCGCGGGTTCTTC.

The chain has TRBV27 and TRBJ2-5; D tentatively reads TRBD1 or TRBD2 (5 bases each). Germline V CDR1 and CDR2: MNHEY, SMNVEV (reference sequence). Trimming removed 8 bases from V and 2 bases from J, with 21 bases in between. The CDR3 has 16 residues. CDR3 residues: CASGGKRGLIQETQYF. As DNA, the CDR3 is TGTGCCAGCGGTGGAAAGAGGGGCCTAATACAAGAGACCCAGTACTTC.

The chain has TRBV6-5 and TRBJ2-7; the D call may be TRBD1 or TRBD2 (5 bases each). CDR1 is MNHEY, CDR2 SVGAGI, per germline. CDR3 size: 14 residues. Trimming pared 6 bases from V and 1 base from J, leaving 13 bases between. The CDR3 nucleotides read TGTGCCAGCAGGAAGGGACCTATATCCTACGAGCAGTACTTC. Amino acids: CASRKGPISYEQYF.

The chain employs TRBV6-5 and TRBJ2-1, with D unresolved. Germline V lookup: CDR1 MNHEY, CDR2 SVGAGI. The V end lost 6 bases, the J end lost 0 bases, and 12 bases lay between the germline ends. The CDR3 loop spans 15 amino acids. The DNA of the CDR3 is TGTGCCAGCAGCCCATTTGGTAGCTCCTACAATGAGCAGTTCTTC. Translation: CASSPFGSSYNEQFF.

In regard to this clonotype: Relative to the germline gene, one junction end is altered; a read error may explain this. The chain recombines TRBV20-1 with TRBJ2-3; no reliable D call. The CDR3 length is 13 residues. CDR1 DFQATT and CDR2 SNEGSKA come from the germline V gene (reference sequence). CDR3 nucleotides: TGCAGTGCGAGAGGAGTTCCGACAGATACGCAGTATTTT. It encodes CSARGVPTDTQYF.

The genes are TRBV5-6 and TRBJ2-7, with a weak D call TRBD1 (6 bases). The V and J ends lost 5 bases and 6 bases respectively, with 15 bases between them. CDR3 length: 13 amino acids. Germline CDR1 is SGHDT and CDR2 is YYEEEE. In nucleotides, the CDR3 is TGTGCCAGCAGGCGGTCAGGGGTCGTCGAGCAGTACTTC. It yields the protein CASRRSGVVEQYF. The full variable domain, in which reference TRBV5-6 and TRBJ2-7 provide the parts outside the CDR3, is DAGVTQSPTHLIKTRGQQVTLRCSPKSGHDTVSWYQQALGQGPQFIFQYYEEEERQRGNFPDRFSGHQFPNYSSELNVNALLLGDSALYLCASRRSGVVEQYFGPGTRLTVT.

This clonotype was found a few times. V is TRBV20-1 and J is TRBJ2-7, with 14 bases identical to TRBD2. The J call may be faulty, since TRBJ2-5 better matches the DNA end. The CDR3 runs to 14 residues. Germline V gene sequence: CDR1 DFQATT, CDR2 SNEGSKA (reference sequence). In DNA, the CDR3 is TGCAGTGCGACTAGCGGGAGGGCCGGAGAGACCCAGTACTTC. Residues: CSATSGRAGETQYF.

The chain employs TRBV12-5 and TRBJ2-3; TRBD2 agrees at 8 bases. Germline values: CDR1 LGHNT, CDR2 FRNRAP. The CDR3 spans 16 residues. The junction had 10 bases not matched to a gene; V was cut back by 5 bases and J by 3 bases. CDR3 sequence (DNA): TGTGCTAGTGGTCCAGGGACGGGGGGGAGGACAGATACGCAGTATTTT. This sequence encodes CASGPGTGGRTDTQYF.

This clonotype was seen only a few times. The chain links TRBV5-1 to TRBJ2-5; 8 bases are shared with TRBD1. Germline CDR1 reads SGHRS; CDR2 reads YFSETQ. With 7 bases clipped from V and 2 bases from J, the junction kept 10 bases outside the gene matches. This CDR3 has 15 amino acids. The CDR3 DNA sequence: TGCGCCAGCTGCAGGGGGCTGGGTGGGCAAGAGACCCAGTACTTC. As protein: CASCRGLGGQETQYF.

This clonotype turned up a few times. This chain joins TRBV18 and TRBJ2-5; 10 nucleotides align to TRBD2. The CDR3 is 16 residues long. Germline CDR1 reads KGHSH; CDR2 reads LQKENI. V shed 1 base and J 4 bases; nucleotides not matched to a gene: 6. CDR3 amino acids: CASSPRSSGSSETQYF. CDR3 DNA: TGTGCCAGCTCACCACGCTCTAGCGGGAGTTCAGAGACCCAGTACTTC.

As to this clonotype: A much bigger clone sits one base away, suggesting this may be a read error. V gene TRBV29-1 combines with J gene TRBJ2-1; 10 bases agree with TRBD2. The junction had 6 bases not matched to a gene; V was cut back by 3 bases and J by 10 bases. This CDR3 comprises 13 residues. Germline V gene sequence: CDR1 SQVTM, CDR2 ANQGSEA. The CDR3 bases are TGCAGCGTTGATCTAGCGGGAGTTGGGGAGCAGTTCTTC. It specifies CSVDLAGVGEQFF.

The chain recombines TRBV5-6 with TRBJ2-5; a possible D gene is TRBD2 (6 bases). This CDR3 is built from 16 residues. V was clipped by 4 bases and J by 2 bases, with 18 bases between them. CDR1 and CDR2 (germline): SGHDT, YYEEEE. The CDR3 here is CASSPDGGGEQETQYF. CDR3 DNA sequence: TGTGCCAGCAGCCCGGACGGGGGAGGTGAACAAGAGACCCAGTACTTC.

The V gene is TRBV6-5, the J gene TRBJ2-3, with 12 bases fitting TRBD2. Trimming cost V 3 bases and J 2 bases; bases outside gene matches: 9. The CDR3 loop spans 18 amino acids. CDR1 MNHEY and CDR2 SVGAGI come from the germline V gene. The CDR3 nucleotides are TGTGCCAGCAGTTATCAAACCCCTAGCGGGAGGGTCACAGATACGCAGTATTTT. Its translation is CASSYQTPSGRVTDTQYF.

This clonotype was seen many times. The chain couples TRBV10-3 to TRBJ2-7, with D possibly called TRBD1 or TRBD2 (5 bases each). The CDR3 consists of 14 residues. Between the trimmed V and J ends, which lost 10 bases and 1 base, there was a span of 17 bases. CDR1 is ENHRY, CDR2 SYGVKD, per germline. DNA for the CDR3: TGTGCCACCCTCGCGGGCTGGGGGTCCTACGAGCAGTACTTC. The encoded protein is CATLAGWGSYEQYF.

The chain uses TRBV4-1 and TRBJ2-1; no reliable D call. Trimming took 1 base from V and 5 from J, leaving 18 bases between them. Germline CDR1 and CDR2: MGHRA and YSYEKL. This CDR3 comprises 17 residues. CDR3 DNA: TGCGCCAGCAGCCAAGGCCCTATAGGTGAACTCAACAATGAGCAGTTCTTC. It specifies CASSQGPIGELNNEQFF.

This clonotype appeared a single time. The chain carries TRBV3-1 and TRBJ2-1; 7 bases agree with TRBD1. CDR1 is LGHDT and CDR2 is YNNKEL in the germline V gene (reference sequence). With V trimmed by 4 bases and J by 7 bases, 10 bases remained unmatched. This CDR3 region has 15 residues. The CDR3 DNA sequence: TGTGCCAGCAGCCCCCGGGGACAGCCGCCTAATGAGCAGTTCTTC. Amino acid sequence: CASSPRGQPPNEQFF.

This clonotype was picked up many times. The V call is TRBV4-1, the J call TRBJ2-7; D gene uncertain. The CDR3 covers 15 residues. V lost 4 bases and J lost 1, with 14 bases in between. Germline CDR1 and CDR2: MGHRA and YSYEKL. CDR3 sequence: CASSLTPVSSYEQYF. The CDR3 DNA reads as TGCGCCAGCAGCCTGACCCCTGTGTCGTCCTACGAGCAGTACTTC.

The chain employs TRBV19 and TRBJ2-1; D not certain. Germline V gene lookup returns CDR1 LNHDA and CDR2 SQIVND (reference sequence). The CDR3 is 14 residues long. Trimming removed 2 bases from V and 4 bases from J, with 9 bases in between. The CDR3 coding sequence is TGTGCCAGTAGTATAATTTCCTTTTACAATGAGCAGTTCTTC. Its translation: CASSIISFYNEQFF.

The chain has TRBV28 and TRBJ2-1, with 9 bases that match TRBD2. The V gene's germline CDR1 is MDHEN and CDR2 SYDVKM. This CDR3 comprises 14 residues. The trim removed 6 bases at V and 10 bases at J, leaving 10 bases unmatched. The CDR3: CASSPVAGVQEQFF. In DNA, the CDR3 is TGTGCCAGCAGCCCCGTAGCGGGAGTTCAGGAGCAGTTCTTC.

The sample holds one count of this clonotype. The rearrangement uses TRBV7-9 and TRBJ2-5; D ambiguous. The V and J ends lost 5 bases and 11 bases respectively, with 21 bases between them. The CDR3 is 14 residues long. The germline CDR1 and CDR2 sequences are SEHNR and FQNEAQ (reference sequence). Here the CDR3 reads CASSETRTGNEQYF. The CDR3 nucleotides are TGTGCCAGCAGCGAAACCAGAACGGGCAATGAGCAGTACTTC.

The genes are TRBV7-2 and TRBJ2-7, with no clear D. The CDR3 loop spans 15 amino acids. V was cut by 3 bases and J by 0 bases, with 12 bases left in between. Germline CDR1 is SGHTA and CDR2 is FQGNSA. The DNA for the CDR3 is TGTGCCAGCAGCTTCGGTATAGGTGGCTCCTACGAGCAGTACTTC. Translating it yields CASSFGIGGSYEQYF. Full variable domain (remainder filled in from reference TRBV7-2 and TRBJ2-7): GAGVSQSPSNKVTEKGKDVELRCDPISGHTALYWYRQSLGQGLEFLIYFQGNSAPDKSGLPSDRFSAERTGGSVSTLTIQRTQQEDSAVYLCASSFGIGGSYEQYFGPGTRLTVT.

This CDR3 reads CASSEDPNTEAFF. The CDR3 region has the DNA TGCGCCAGCAGTGAAGACCCGAACACTGAAGCTTTCTTT. V and J are TRBV10-1 and TRBJ1-1; D remains ambiguous. Trimming cost V 3 bases and J 1 base, with 6 bases left between them. The CDR3 is 13 residues long. The germline V gene has CDR1 WNHNN and CDR2 SYGVQD (reference sequence).